The 21 T cell receptor beta chains below all came from one sample that was sequenced in a study of blood T cell repertoires in COVID-19. Libraries were prepared by immunoSEQ multiplex PCR; TCRdb keeps only in-frame clonotypes and omits some of them. The sample has 150,000 to 200,000 clones, about nine tenths seen once. The material sequenced was peripheral blood. The receptors here all came from a man between 50 and 59 years old with acute or convalescent COVID-19.

This chain uses TRBV7-2 with TRBJ2-5; 10 bases are shared with TRBD2. V lost 5 bases to trimming and J lost 5 bases; unmatched junction nucleotides: 8. The CDR3 loop spans 15 amino acids. Germline V lookup: CDR1 SGHTA, CDR2 FQGNSA. CDR3 sequence (DNA): TGTGCCAGCAGCATTACTAGCGGGGAGGGGGAGACCCAGTACTTC. As protein: CASSITSGEGETQYF.

The V and J genes are TRBV29-1 and TRBJ1-2; 7 bases fit TRBD1. V shed 5 bases and J 6 bases; nucleotides not matched to a gene: 3. CDR3 size: 11 residues. Germline V gene lookup returns CDR1 SQVTM and CDR2 ANQGSEA. CDR3 in DNA: TGCAGCGTTTTAGGGGGCGATGGCTACACCTTC. It encodes CSVLGGDGYTF.

The chain carries TRBV19 and TRBJ1-1, with D tentatively TRBD1 (6 bases). Trimming took off 6 bases at V and 5 bases at J, with 13 bases between the two ends. CDR3 size: 13 residues. CDR1 is LNHDA and CDR2 is SQIVND in the germline V gene (reference sequence). The CDR3 loop is CASRAGEMTEAFF. The CDR3 DNA follows: TGTGCCAGTAGGGCAGGGGAGATGACTGAAGCTTTCTTT.

This clone was found once. This sequence joins TRBV27 and TRBJ1-5; 7 bases fit TRBD1. J was trimmed by 9 bases and V by 6 bases; bases with no gene match: 17. Germline V gene data show CDR1 as MNHEY and CDR2 as SMNVEV (reference sequence). CDR3 size: 16 residues. As DNA, the CDR3 is TGTGCCAGCAGACCTAGCCTTCAGGGGGAGCGTGGGCCCCAGCATTTT. Its protein product is CASRPSLQGERGPQHF.

In nucleotides, the CDR3 is TGTGCCAGCAGCTCGGACAGGGAAGGAAAACTGTTTTTT. Protein product: CASSSDREGKLFF. The V call is TRBV7-2, the J call TRBJ1-4, with 8 bases identical to TRBD1. The V gene end was trimmed by 4 bases and the J gene end by 10 bases; junction bases not matched to a gene: 5. The CDR3 contains 13 residues. The germline V gene has CDR1 SGHTA and CDR2 FQGNSA.

This clone was counted a few times. The genes are TRBV6-2 or TRBV6-3 and TRBJ2-7, with D tentatively TRBD1 (6 bases). This CDR3 is built from 13 residues. Germline CDR1 is MNHEY and CDR2 is SVGEGT. The ends were cut back, 0 bases at V and 4 bases at J, with 7 bases in the middle. CDR3 sequence (DNA): TGTGCCAGCAGTTACTCTGGACAGTACGAGCAGTACGTC. It encodes CASSYSGQYEQYV.

This chain uses TRBV5-1 with TRBJ1-4, with 8 bases fitting TRBD1. Per germline, CDR1 SGHRS and CDR2 YFSETQ. V lost 0 bases to trimming and J lost 14 bases; unmatched junction nucleotides: 18. The CDR3 is 17 residues long. The chain's CDR3 is CASSLGPTRQGPNLLFF. DNA of the CDR3: TGCGCCAGCAGCTTGGGACCGACTAGACAGGGGCCCAACCTCCTGTTTTTT.

This rearrangement joins TRBV2 to TRBJ1-5; D might be TRBD1 (5 bases). This CDR3 has 12 amino acids. The V gene lost 9 bases and the J gene lost 6 bases, with 12 bases spanning the gap. The germline gives CDR1 SNHLY, CDR2 FYNNEI. The CDR3 DNA follows: TGTGCCAGAGGGGCCAGAGGTCAGCCCCAGCATTTT. It yields the protein CARGARGQPQHF.

The chain joins TRBV7-2 to TRBJ1-1; a weak D match, TRBD1 (6 bases). Germline V gene data show CDR1 as SGHTA and CDR2 as FQGNSA. CDR3 length: 14 residues. V gave up 5 bases and J gave up 4 bases, with 14 bases separating them. The CDR3 loop reads CASSLQGYGTEAFF. DNA of the CDR3: TGTGCCAGCAGCCTCCAGGGGTACGGCACTGAAGCTTTCTTT.

The chain uses TRBV27 and TRBJ1-6; 8 bases match TRBD1. The germline V gene encodes CDR1 MNHEY and CDR2 SMNVEV (reference sequence). This CDR3 is 14 amino acids long. The V gene end was trimmed by 3 bases and the J gene end by 10 bases; junction bases not matched to a gene: 5. The DNA of the CDR3 is TGTGCCAGCAGTTTTCAGGGGGCACAGTCACCCCTCCACTTT. Encoded protein: CASSFQGAQSPLHF.

CDR3 loop: CASRSQGAETQYF. CDR3 coding DNA: TGTGCCAGCAGGTCACAGGGAGCAGAGACCCAGTACTTC. The V gene is TRBV5-4, the J gene TRBJ2-5; D may be TRBD1 (6 bases). The germline V and J ends were trimmed by 5 bases and 4 bases, with 12 bases remaining between them. The V gene's germline CDR1 is SGHNT and CDR2 YYREEE (reference sequence). The CDR3 is made up of 13 amino acids.

The genes are TRBV9 and TRBJ1-3; D remains ambiguous. V was trimmed by 2 bases and J by 0 bases, leaving 9 bases between them. The CDR3 is 15 residues long. Germline lookup yields CDR1 SGDLS and CDR2 YYNGEE. CDR3 DNA sequence: TGTGCCAGCAGCGTGGCAGGACTCTCTGGAAACACCATATATTTT. Translation: CASSVAGLSGNTIYF.

The chain carries TRBV7-3 and TRBJ1-4; unclear D gene. The CDR3 contains 14 residues. Germline values: CDR1 SGHTA, CDR2 FQGTGA. Trimming cost V 5 bases and J 0 bases, with 7 bases left between them. The CDR3 nucleotides read TGTGCCAGCAGCCTAGGCGCAACTAATGAAAAACTGTTTTTT. Its translation is CASSLGATNEKLFF.

The chain carries TRBV5-1 and TRBJ2-1, with 7 positions matching TRBD2. The V gene end was trimmed by 4 bases and the J gene end by 8 bases; junction bases not matched to a gene: 6. CDR1 SGHRS and CDR2 YFSETQ come from the germline V gene. There are 13 residues in the CDR3. The CDR3 is CASSVRLADEQFF. The CDR3 nucleotides are TGCGCCAGCAGCGTCAGGCTAGCGGATGAGCAGTTCTTC. The full variable domain, completed using reference TRBV5-1 and TRBJ2-1, is KAGVTQTPRYLIKTRGQQVTLSCSPISGHRSVSWYQQTPGQGLQFLFEYFSETQRNKGNFPGRFSGRQFSNSRSEMNVSTLELGDSALYLCASSVRLADEQFFGPGTRLTVL.

The rearrangement joins TRBV24-1 to TRBJ2-1; TRBD2 agrees at 12 bases. V shed 7 bases and J 10 bases; nucleotides not matched to a gene: 13. The CDR3 extends over 16 amino acids. Germline values: CDR1 KGHDR, CDR2 SFDVKD. CDR3: CATSLGGASGRGEQFF. The CDR3 DNA sequence: TGTGCCACCAGCCTCGGGGGGGCTAGCGGGAGGGGAGAGCAGTTCTTC.

The chain carries TRBV4-2 and TRBJ1-1; 7 bases agree with TRBD1. The CDR3 length is 18 residues. From germline, CDR1 is LGHNA and CDR2 YNFKEQ. The V and J ends lost 0 bases and 0 bases, in that order; junction bases with no gene match: 10. CDR3 DNA: TGTGCCAGCAGCCAAGATCTCCCGACAGGGACGATGAACACTGAAGCTTTCTTT. This encodes CASSQDLPTGTMNTEAFF.

This chain uses TRBV6-1 with TRBJ2-7, with D unclear. V dropped 0 bases and J dropped 13 bases, with 13 bases sitting between them. Germline CDR1 is MNHNS and CDR2 is SASEGT. This CDR3 has 12 amino acids. The CDR3 reads CASSEANSFPYV. DNA for the CDR3: TGTGCCAGCAGTGAAGCGAACAGTTTTCCCTACGTC.

The chain has TRBV9 and TRBJ2-7; the D gene is possibly TRBD1 (6 bases). This CDR3 comprises 15 residues. The germline V gene has CDR1 SGDLS and CDR2 YYNGEE. Deletions cut 0 bases from V and 0 bases from J, with 10 bases between. The CDR3 region is CASSVAGGGSYEQYF. The CDR3 DNA sequence: TGTGCCAGCAGCGTAGCTGGGGGCGGCTCCTACGAGCAGTACTTC.

The count of this clone is one. This chain uses TRBV18 with TRBJ2-5; 9 nucleotides line up with TRBD1. There are 15 residues in the CDR3. Per germline, CDR1 KGHSH and CDR2 LQKENI. Unmatched junction bases numbered 7, after V lost 3 bases and J lost 5 bases. The CDR3 DNA is TGTGCCAGCTCACCTTCCGGGACAGGGCTGGAGACCCAGTACTTC. As protein: CASSPSGTGLETQYF. Looking up the rest from reference TRBV18 and TRBJ2-5 gives the full variable domain: NAGVMQNPRHLVRRRGQEARLRCSPMKGHSHVYWYRQLPEEGLKFMVYLQKENIIDESGMPKERFSAEFPKEGPSILRIQQVVRGDSAAYFCASSPSGTGLETQYFGPGTRLLVL.

In nucleotides, the CDR3 is TGCGCCAGCAACGAGGGACTAGGAGTGGAGACCCAGTACTTC. Translated, it gives CASNEGLGVETQYF. The chain employs TRBV5-1 and TRBJ2-5; 8 bases are a match to TRBD2. The CDR3 consists of 14 residues. V shed 6 bases and J 5 bases; nucleotides not matched to a gene: 9. Germline V gene data show CDR1 as SGHRS and CDR2 as YFSETQ. Full variable domain (rest looked up from reference TRBV5-1 and TRBJ2-5): KAGVTQTPRYLIKTRGQQVTLSCSPISGHRSVSWYQQTPGQGLQFLFEYFSETQRNKGNFPGRFSGRQFSNSRSEMNVSTLELGDSALYLCASNEGLGVETQYFGPGTRLLVL.

The chain carries TRBV28 and TRBJ1-6; tentative D call: TRBD1 (5 bases). The germline gives CDR1 MDHEN, CDR2 SYDVKM. The CDR3 length is 15 residues. With 6 bases removed from V and 7 bases from J, the gap between germline ends came to 16 bases. CDR3 sequence (DNA): TGTGCCAGCAGAGGTGGGGGTGGAGGGAATTCACCCCTCCACTTT. Its protein product is CASRGGGGGNSPLHF.